One T cell receptor (beta chain) is described in this entry. The antigen remains unidentified. Once obtained from cultured CD4+ T cells, the DNA was sequenced using the Oncomine TCR Beta short-read assay. MiXCR, run by TCRdb on the PCR reads, gives a single entry per CDR3 protein. The sample has 4,000 to 5,500 distinct CDR3 sequences, over 35% seen once. CDR1 and CDR2 (germline): SGHTA, FQGTGA. The V gene end was trimmed by 5 bases and the J gene end by 5 bases; junction bases not matched to a gene: 10. The CDR3 covers 16 residues. The data stem from a study of vaccination and CD4 T cells after COVID-19. Study overall: Overlapping SARS-CoV-2, HCoV-NL63, HCoV-OC43 and HCoV-229E spike peptides were used to stimulate cells. Study results and caveats: Looking at convalescent patients, 304 of their 307 vaccine-specific clones were spike mono-reactive. A nonsignificant median increase from 21 to 38 SARS-CoV-2-reactive clonotypes was observed.

The treatment denotes: roughly ten-day PBMC culture with coronavirus spike peptide pools or control peptides (ViraFEST assay). After being plated at 1.5 million to 2 million per well, PBMCs were cultured with approximately 9.9 IU/ml IL-2 and approximately 9.2 ug/ml peptide pools. The sequence derives from a human donor who had recovered from COVID-19. The sequenced sample consisted of CD4+ T cells from blood, cultured in vitro. The rearrangement uses TRBV7-3 and TRBJ2-2; 8 nucleotides match TRBD1. CDR3 DNA sequence: TGTGCCAGCAGCCCGCGGACAGGGATTCGGACCGGGGAGCTGTTTTTT. Translating it yields CASSPRTGIRTGELFF.